These 3 T cell receptor beta chains came from one sample sequenced in a study of shared clonotypes between healthy human individuals. TCRdb keeps only in-frame clones here, not all; method: immunoSEQ multiplex PCR. The sample yields 850,000 to 1,200,000 clones, around 74% seen once. Material for sequencing was memory CD4+ T cells sorted from blood. Subset in this sample: CD45RA-negative fraction. These receptors were collected from a man in his late teens or twenties in good health.

This chain uses TRBV21-1 with TRBJ2-4; the table gives TRBD1 as D, unverified against the DNA. TRBV21-1 is tagged as a pseudogene. There are 17 residues in the CDR3. The CDR3 reads CASSKGAGGRTKNIQYF. For the CDR3, the DNA is TGTGCCAGCAGCAAAGGCGCAGGGGGAAGAACCAAAAACATTCAGTACTTC.

This clone appeared a single time. The chain links TRBV29-1 to TRBJ2-3; D gene ambiguous. There are 12 residues in the CDR3. The V end lost 1 base, the J end lost 6 bases, and 8 bases lay between the germline ends. Germline V gene lookup returns CDR1 SQVTM and CDR2 ANQGSEA. The CDR3 nucleotides are TGCAGCGTTGAAGGGGAACCGGATACGCAGTATTTT. Translating gives CSVEGEPDTQYF.

This clone came up a few times. The chain uses TRBV7-2 and TRBJ2-7; D gene unclear. Deletions cut 5 bases from V and 5 bases from J, with 16 bases between. Germline CDR1 and CDR2: SGHTA and FQGNSA. The CDR3 contains 14 residues. CDR3 sequence reads: CASSPSHGVNEQYF. CDR3 nucleotide sequence: TGTGCCAGCAGCCCCTCGCATGGCGTTAACGAGCAGTACTTC. The complete variable domain, with remaining parts taken from reference TRBV7-2 and TRBJ2-7, reads GAGVSQSPSNKVTEKGKDVELRCDPISGHTALYWYRQSLGQGLEFLIYFQGNSAPDKSGLPSDRFSAERTGGSVSTLTIQRTQQEDSAVYLCASSPSHGVNEQYFGPGTRLTVT.